This TCR beta chain derives from a study of molecular identifiers for immune sequencing clone quantification. As concerns this clonotype: The antigen is unknown. Compared with germline, one end of the junction differs, possibly owing to a read error.

Study-level points and caveats: Molecules of identical TCR sharing a barcode could underestimate highly expanded clone sizes.

MiXCR was run by TCRdb on the PCR reads, yielding one entry per CDR3 protein. Among approximately 590,000 distinct CDR3 sequences listed, about 25% were seen once. Germline values: CDR1 MNHEY, CDR2 SVGAGI. This CDR3 is 14 amino acids long. The TCR was taken from a human donor in good health. Some libraries in this study had Jurkat cell RNA spiked in. Sequenced input: naive CD8+ T cells from blood, with Jurkat cell RNA spiked in. Regarding subset: FACS-sorted CD8+CD4-CCR7+CD45RA+ naive T cells. The chain combines TRBV6-5 with TRBJ1-5; TRBD1 might be the D (5 bases). CDR3 sequence: CASSQGDTNRPQHF. DNA for the CDR3: TGTGCCAGCAGTCAGGGTGACACCAATCGGCCCCAGCATTTT.